This TCR beta chain emerged from a study of T-cell memory formation after mild COVID-19 (TCRdb year 2021). About the study as a whole: Most TCR sequence clusters were specific to one of the two donors. Longitudinal TCRalpha and TCRbeta repertoire sequencing tracked T-cell clones expanding and contracting after mild COVID-19 in a couple of donors. The cohort comprised two young, previously healthy adult volunteers, one female and one male. Findings and caveats that apply to the study as a whole: The study included only a couple of mild cases, and larger cohorts that include severe cases with pre-infection samples were judged to be necessary. Some responding clones were found in pre-infection memory, which suggests that pre-existing cross-reactive memory T cells took part in the SARS-CoV-2 response. Contracting CD4+ clones were found mainly in CM and EM memory subsets, while CD8+ clones were enriched in EMRA. The second-wave clones that peaked on day 37 were not confirmed to be SARS-CoV-2 specific. From day 15 to 85, contracting clones showed balanced CD4/CD8 phenotypes, whereas a second wave of clones that expanded from day 15 to 37 leaned towards CD4+.

Ficoll-Paque density gradient centrifugation was the method used to isolate PBMCs. Inclusive of the bounding cysteine and phenylalanine, the CDR3 is 16 residues long. The CDR3 DNA has 48 bases and is translated from base 1. The data were produced on an Illumina NovaSeq 6000. cDNA libraries for TCRalpha and TCRbeta were prepared by 5'RACE using constant-segment primers, with sample barcodes and unique molecular identifiers added. Trizol reagent was used to extract RNA from every sample. Amplification of the libraries took two PCR steps, and the second step added a second sample barcode plus Illumina TruSeq adapters. Sequencing of libraries was performed on an Illumina NovaSeq with 2 x 150 bp paired-end reads. In the paper's pipeline: Reads were demultiplexed and collapsed into UMI-guided consensus sequences with migec v1.2.7. Using mixcr v2.1.11, UMI consensuses were aligned to TRA and TRB V and J templates and then assembled into clonotypes. Clonotypes were classified as expanded or contracted when called significant by both edgeR and NoisET, with noise models trained on biological replicates. For edgeR calls, a false discovery rate-adjusted p below 0.01 and a log2 fold-change threshold of 1 were applied. As an exploratory analysis of dynamics, PCA with hierarchical clustering was applied to max-normalized trajectories of the 1000 most abundant clonotypes. Separately sequenced CD4+ and CD8+ repertoires were used to assign the CD4 or CD8 phenotype of responding clones. The public reads were quality trimmed at Q25 with fastp and then assembled into clones with MiXCR by TCRdb, keeping productive beta chains. Every entry covers one CDR3 protein and lists the most common genes and DNA from its rows. The authors' filters were not applied to this entry. The sample profile shows about 320,000 distinct CDR3 sequences; more than 13% of them were found once. The top ten clonotypes cover around a fifth of the sample.

As to this clonotype: Which antigen it targets is not known. No base quality values were provided; no much bigger clone lies one nucleotide off.

This sequence uses TRBV21-1 and TRBJ2-3; TRBD2 reflects the table's D call only, with no check against the DNA. TRBV21-1 is tagged as a pseudogene. The sequenced sample consisted of PBMCs or a T cell subset sorted from them (not recorded which). This clonotype originated in a young man who had mild COVID-19 (a few samples of this study predate the infection). The sample titles of this study are shuffled in the database, so cell type and time point are left out; the donor was told from shared clones. The base sequence is TGTGCCAGGCTGGAATTAGCGGGGACGGTAACAGATACGCAGTATTTT. Its translation is CARLELAGTVTDTQYF.